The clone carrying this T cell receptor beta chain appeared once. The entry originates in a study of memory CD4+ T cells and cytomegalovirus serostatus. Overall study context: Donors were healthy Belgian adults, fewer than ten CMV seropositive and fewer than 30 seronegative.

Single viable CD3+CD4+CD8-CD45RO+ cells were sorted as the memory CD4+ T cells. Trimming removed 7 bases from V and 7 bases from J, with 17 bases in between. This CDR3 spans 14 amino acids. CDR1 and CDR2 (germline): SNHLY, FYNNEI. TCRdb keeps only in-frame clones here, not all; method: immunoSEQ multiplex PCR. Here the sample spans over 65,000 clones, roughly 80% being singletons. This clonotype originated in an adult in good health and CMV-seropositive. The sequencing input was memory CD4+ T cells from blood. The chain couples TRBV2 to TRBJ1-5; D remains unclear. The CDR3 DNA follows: TGTGCCAGCAAGGGATTACCCCGGGGACAGCCCCAGCATTTT. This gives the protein CASKGLPRGQPQHF.